Listed below are T cell receptor beta chains from one sample, sequenced in a study of T cells after yellow fever vaccination. MiXCR, applied by TCRdb to the 5' RACE reads, yields one record per CDR3 protein. Here the sample spans over 110,000 distinct CDR3 sequences, 7.7% being singletons. Sequenced material: CD4+ T cells sorted from PBMCs, taken 5 days after the yellow fever booster vaccination. These receptors all come from a man younger than 40 who received the YFV17D yellow fever vaccine. Both conserved end residues are part of each CDR3. The order of the fields is V gene, J gene, clone size, D gene, CDR3 protein, CDR3 DNA. The D gene is left open where the match is weak. Size is omitted from some rows. Given values are once, few, many or a class for expanded clones.

v_gene: TRBV20-1; j_gene: TRBJ2-5; abundance: many; d_gene: TRBD1; CDR3aa: CSGSGQGIETQYF; CDR3nt: TGCAGTGGTAGCGGACAGGGGATAGAGACCCAGTACTTC
v_gene: TRBV10-3; j_gene: TRBJ2-2; abundance: many; d_gene: TRBD1; CDR3aa: CAISTIQGAPTGELFF; CDR3nt: TGTGCCATCAGTACAATACAGGGGGCGCCCACCGGGGAGCTGTTTTTT
v_gene: TRBV30; j_gene: TRBJ2-7; abundance: NA; d_gene: NA; CDR3aa: CAWSLPPGSEQYF; CDR3nt: TGTGCCTGGAGTCTACCGCCCGGAAGCGAGCAGTACTTC
v_gene: TRBV19; j_gene: TRBJ1-2; abundance: NA; d_gene: TRBD1; CDR3aa: CASRGQLGYGYTF; CDR3nt: TGTGCCAGTAGGGGACAGTTAGGCTATGGCTACACCTTC
v_gene: TRBV4-3; j_gene: TRBJ2-3; abundance: NA; d_gene: NA; CDR3aa: CASSQDSGDTQYF; CDR3nt: TGCGCCAGCAGCCAAGATAGCGGAGATACGCAGTATTTT
v_gene: TRBV2; j_gene: TRBJ2-5; abundance: many; d_gene: NA; CDR3aa: CASSAGSWETQYF; CDR3nt: TGTGCCAGCAGCGCCGGGAGTTGGGAGACCCAGTACTTC
v_gene: TRBV7-3; j_gene: TRBJ2-3; abundance: many; d_gene: TRBD2; CDR3aa: CASSLMGGEDTQYF; CDR3nt: TGTGCCAGCAGCTTAATGGGGGGGGAAGATACGCAGTATTTT
v_gene: TRBV20-1; j_gene: TRBJ1-2; abundance: many; d_gene: NA; CDR3aa: CSVFSHGGYGYTF; CDR3nt: TGCAGTGTTTTCTCGCATGGGGGGTATGGCTACACCTTC
v_gene: TRBV20-1; j_gene: TRBJ2-3; abundance: many; d_gene: NA; CDR3aa: CSAEDRYSTDTQYF; CDR3nt: TGCAGTGCTGAGGACCGGTATAGCACAGATACGCAGTATTTT
v_gene: TRBV7-9; j_gene: TRBJ2-1; abundance: many; d_gene: NA; CDR3aa: CASSLARRRHEQFF; CDR3nt: TGTGCCAGCAGCTTAGCGCGGCGGCGTCATGAGCAGTTCTTC
v_gene: TRBV2; j_gene: TRBJ2-1; abundance: NA; d_gene: TRBD2; CDR3aa: CTSCLTRLAGYSYNEQFF; CDR3nt: TGTACCAGCTGTTTAACCCGACTAGCGGGATACTCCTACAATGAGCAGTTCTTC
v_gene: TRBV12-3/TRBV12-4; j_gene: TRBJ1-6; abundance: few; d_gene: NA; CDR3aa: CASHQESFSYNSPLHF; CDR3nt: TGTGCCAGCCATCAAGAGAGCTTCTCCTATAATTCACCCCTCCACTTT
v_gene: TRBV30; j_gene: TRBJ1-2; abundance: few; d_gene: NA; CDR3aa: CAWSVGTLNYGYTF; CDR3nt: TGTGCCTGGAGTGTGGGGACCCTAAACTATGGCTACACCTTC
v_gene: TRBV12-3/TRBV12-4; j_gene: TRBJ2-7; abundance: many; d_gene: NA; CDR3aa: CASSQPTGEQYF; CDR3nt: TGTGCCAGCAGCCAACCCACTGGCGAGCAGTACTTC
v_gene: TRBV20-1; j_gene: TRBJ2-4; abundance: many; d_gene: TRBD2; CDR3aa: CSAAGGSIQYF; CDR3nt: TGCAGTGCCGCGGGGGGGAGCATTCAGTACTTC
v_gene: TRBV5-4; j_gene: TRBJ2-3; abundance: few; d_gene: TRBD2; CDR3aa: CASSFRLAGPTDTQYF; CDR3nt: TGTGCCAGCAGCTTCCGACTAGCGGGACCCACAGATACGCAGTATTTT
v_gene: TRBV7-2; j_gene: TRBJ2-3; abundance: many; d_gene: TRBD2; CDR3aa: CASSLGSGGVDTQYF; CDR3nt: TGTGCCAGCAGCTTAGGTAGCGGGGGAGTAGATACGCAGTATTTT
v_gene: TRBV24-1; j_gene: TRBJ2-5; abundance: many; d_gene: NA; CDR3aa: CATSDDQETQYF; CDR3nt: TGTGCCACCAGTGATGACCAAGAGACCCAGTACTTC
v_gene: TRBV5-1; j_gene: TRBJ2-1; abundance: many; d_gene: TRBD2; CDR3aa: CASSLKTSGVNEQFF; CDR3nt: TGCGCCAGCAGCTTGAAGACTAGCGGTGTCAATGAGCAGTTCTTC
v_gene: TRBV20-1; j_gene: TRBJ1-4; abundance: few; d_gene: NA; CDR3aa: CSAPRGGVEKLFF; CDR3nt: TGCAGTGCTCCCAGGGGCGGCGTTGAAAAACTGTTTTTT
v_gene: TRBV5-6; j_gene: TRBJ1-5; abundance: many; d_gene: TRBD1; CDR3aa: CASSYQDRGSQPQHF; CDR3nt: TGTGCCAGCAGCTACCAAGACAGGGGTAGTCAGCCCCAGCATTTT
v_gene: TRBV7-9; j_gene: TRBJ2-1; abundance: many; d_gene: NA; CDR3aa: CASSPPGGLAHEQFF; CDR3nt: TGTGCCAGCAGCCCTCCCGGGGGGCTAGCGCATGAGCAGTTCTTC
v_gene: TRBV5-8; j_gene: TRBJ2-2; abundance: few; d_gene: NA; CDR3aa: CASRSFSGELFF; CDR3nt: TGTGCCAGCAGATCCTTTTCCGGGGAGCTGTTTTTT
v_gene: TRBV7-2; j_gene: TRBJ2-3; abundance: many; d_gene: TRBD2; CDR3aa: CASSATSGSTDTQYF; CDR3nt: TGTGCCAGCAGCGCTACTAGCGGCAGCACAGATACGCAGTATTTT
v_gene: TRBV7-2; j_gene: TRBJ2-7; abundance: NA; d_gene: TRBD2; CDR3aa: CASSMNPGGPGEQYF; CDR3nt: TGTGCCAGCAGCATGAACCCGGGAGGGCCGGGGGAGCAGTACTTC
v_gene: TRBV18; j_gene: TRBJ1-1; abundance: many; d_gene: NA; CDR3aa: CASFPDLNTEAFF; CDR3nt: TGTGCCAGCTTCCCCGACCTGAACACTGAAGCTTTCTTT
v_gene: TRBV24-1; j_gene: TRBJ2-1; abundance: many; d_gene: NA; CDR3aa: CATSSVGSRDNEQFF; CDR3nt: TGTGCCACCAGTTCAGTGGGGAGCAGGGACAATGAGCAGTTCTTC
v_gene: TRBV6-1; j_gene: TRBJ1-2; abundance: NA; d_gene: NA; CDR3aa: CASSPPGHIPAGYTF; CDR3nt: TGTGCCAGCAGCCCACCGGGACACATTCCTGCTGGCTACACCTTC
v_gene: TRBV20-1; j_gene: TRBJ1-5; abundance: many; d_gene: NA; CDR3aa: CSARGTGLGQPQHF; CDR3nt: TGCAGTGCTAGGGGCACAGGGCTCGGTCAGCCCCAGCATTTT
v_gene: TRBV7-3; j_gene: TRBJ1-1; abundance: many; d_gene: NA; CDR3aa: CASALGRNTEAFF; CDR3nt: TGTGCCAGCGCCCTGGGACGGAACACTGAAGCTTTCTTT
v_gene: TRBV20-1; j_gene: TRBJ2-5; abundance: few; d_gene: TRBD1; CDR3aa: CSARSGGVETQYF; CDR3nt: TGCAGTGCTAGGTCAGGGGGCGTCGAGACCCAGTACTTC
v_gene: TRBV20-1; j_gene: TRBJ2-5; abundance: many; d_gene: NA; CDR3aa: CSARFGQETQYF; CDR3nt: TGCAGTGCTAGGTTCGGCCAAGAGACCCAGTACTTC
v_gene: TRBV24-1; j_gene: TRBJ2-1; abundance: many; d_gene: NA; CDR3aa: CATSDPRDVSLEQFF; CDR3nt: TGTGCCACCAGTGATCCCCGGGACGTTTCTCTTGAGCAGTTCTTC
v_gene: TRBV3-1; j_gene: TRBJ2-1; abundance: many; d_gene: TRBD2; CDR3aa: CASSPTSGRVNEQFF; CDR3nt: TGTGCCAGCAGCCCCACTAGCGGGAGGGTCAATGAGCAGTTCTTC
v_gene: TRBV3-1; j_gene: TRBJ2-3; abundance: many; d_gene: NA; CDR3aa: CASSHGQGGTDTQYF; CDR3nt: TGTGCCAGCAGCCATGGCCAGGGAGGCACAGATACGCAGTATTTT
v_gene: TRBV28; j_gene: TRBJ2-5; abundance: NA; d_gene: TRBD1; CDR3aa: CASRGQPKETQYF; CDR3nt: TGTGCCAGCAGGGGACAGCCTAAAGAGACCCAGTACTTC